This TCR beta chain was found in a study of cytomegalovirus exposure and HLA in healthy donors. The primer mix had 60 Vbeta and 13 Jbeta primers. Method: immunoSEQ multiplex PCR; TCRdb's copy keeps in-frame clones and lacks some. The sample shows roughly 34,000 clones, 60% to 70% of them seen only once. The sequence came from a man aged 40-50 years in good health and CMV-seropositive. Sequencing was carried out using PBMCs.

The CDR3 sequence is CASRAFETNTGELFF. The CDR3 DNA reads TGTGCCAGCAGGGCCTTCGAAACGAACACCGGGGAGCTGTTTTTT. The V gene is TRBV6-1, the J gene TRBJ2-2; no definite D call. CDR3 size: 15 residues. The germline V gene encodes CDR1 MNHNS and CDR2 SASEGT. The V end was cut by 6 bases, the J end by 0 bases, with 11 bases between.